This T cell receptor beta chain was identified during a study of blood T cell repertoires in COVID-19. The Seattle site enrolled patients during active infection and followed them longitudinally. In the authors' workflow: It was from reference gene primer amplification that nucleated cell counts were estimated. The data were produced by immunoSEQ multiplex PCR, yet TCRdb's version contains in-frame clones alone and is incomplete. The V and J calls and clone size were taken over from that table, and D and trimming were inferred from the DNA. Of more than 95,000 clones detected, around 81% appear once; the ten largest clones hold about a sixth. Trimming cost V 3 bases and J 3 bases; bases outside gene matches: 2. This CDR3 has 15 amino acids. In germline, CDR1 is SGHTS, CDR2 YDEGEE. This clone appeared a single time.

The receptor was derived from a man aged 25 to 40 with COVID-19, enrolled during active disease. Sequenced: peripheral blood. This chain uses TRBV5-8 with TRBJ2-7; 14 nucleotides agree with TRBD2. The CDR3 is CASSWGLAGDYEQYF. As DNA, the CDR3 is TGTGCCAGCAGCTGGGGACTAGCGGGAGACTACGAGCAGTACTTC. Combining the CDR3 with reference TRBV5-8 and TRBJ2-7 gives the whole variable domain EAGVTQSPTHLIKTRGQQATLRCSPISGHTSVYWYQQALGLGLQFLLWYDEGEERNRGNFPPRFSGRQFPNYSSELNVNALELEDSALYLCASSWGLAGDYEQYFGPGTRLTVT.